This T cell receptor beta chain is from a study of cytomegalovirus exposure and HLA in healthy donors. Study background: In an early release, HLA-typed donors contributed about 79 million unique TCR sequences.

In the PCR, 60 Vbeta and 13 Jbeta primers were used. Authors' data handling: Counted up in a later analysis, unique TCR beta chains came to approximately 77 million, with about 9.9 million shared. Here immunoSEQ multiplex PCR was the method, and the copy in TCRdb shows in-frame clones only, minus some. From that table come the V and J calls and clone size; the DNA was used to work out D and trimming. Counted here are roughly 190,000 clones, around 84% occurring once; the ten biggest clones make up 1.7%. As regards this clone: Its antigen remains unknown.

Study conclusions and caveats: In a later analysis, an Asian-associated ancestry cluster reportedly showed fewer N-insertions than the roughly 700-donor mean.

Sequenced sample: PBMCs. This receptor was obtained from a woman aged 18-29 years in good health and CMV-seronegative.

This CDR3 reads CAWSGADRGRDTQYF. DNA of the CDR3: TGTGCCTGGAGCGGTGCGGACAGGGGGAGAGATACGCAGTATTTT. This chain joins TRBV30 and TRBJ2-3, with 10 bases aligning to TRBD1. Germline V gene lookup returns CDR1 GTSNPN and CDR2 SVGIG (reference sequence). Losses at the gene ends were 3 bases for V and 5 bases for J; bases not matched to a gene: 8. This CDR3 comprises 15 residues.